The present TCR beta chain was sequenced within a study of blood T cell repertoires in COVID-19. The trim removed 6 bases at V and 1 base at J, leaving 6 bases unmatched. CDR1 and CDR2 from the germline V gene are KGHSH and LQKENI. This CDR3 comprises 15 residues. Sequencing used immunoSEQ multiplex PCR; TCRdb keeps in-frame clones, though not all of them. The sample shows approximately 190,000 clones, approximately 80% of them seen only once. The TCR originated in a human donor in a cohort sampled during active COVID-19. This sequence joins TRBV18 and TRBJ2-3, with TRBD2 identical over 8 bases. The sequencing input was peripheral blood. As DNA, the CDR3 is TGTGCCAGCTCCCGGGGGGGGGCAGGCACAGATACGCAGTATTTT. This sequence encodes CASSRGGAGTDTQYF.